This T cell receptor (beta chain) was captured by sequencing in a study of blood T cell repertoires in COVID-19. For the study at large: The United States, Italy and Spain were the sources of the acute and convalescent COVID-19 samples. PBMCs, B-cell-depleted T cells, or T cells were the source of the cDNA or gDNA that made up the material.

The V gene lost 5 bases and the J gene lost 4 bases, with 12 bases spanning the gap. This CDR3 has 13 residues. In germline, CDR1 is GTSNPN, CDR2 SVGIG (reference sequence). Original handling: Reference gene primer amplification in the assay estimated nucleated cell counts. Here immunoSEQ multiplex PCR was the method, and the copy in TCRdb shows in-frame clones only, minus some. The V and J calls and clone size were taken over from that table, and D and trimming were inferred from the DNA. This sample has 110,000 to 150,000 clones, with around three quarters found just once. This sequence was found in a man aged 60 to 69 with acute or convalescent COVID-19. This chain connects TRBV30 to TRBJ1-3, with D uncertain. What was sequenced was peripheral blood. The CDR3 here is CAWAAGSGNTIYF. CDR3 sequence (DNA): TGTGCCTGGGCCGCAGGATCCGGAAACACCATATATTTT.